This TCR beta chain comes out of a study of cytomegalovirus exposure and HLA in healthy donors. Study information: Out of 398 genotyped donors, less than 85% belonged to the Caucasian-associated ancestry cluster.

With regard to this clone: Its cognate antigen is unknown.

General study findings and limits: Links to common viral pathogens appeared, in a later analysis, for several of the most significant clusters. Altogether, 150 or so TCR beta chains were recorded as cytomegalovirus-associated.

CDR1 is MGHRA, CDR2 YSYEKL, per germline. The CDR3 totals 16 residues. V lost 3 bases and J 6 bases, leaving 18 bases between the germline ends. The PCR used 60 Vbeta and 13 Jbeta primers. Clones were read by immunoSEQ multiplex PCR, and TCRdb kept only the in-frame ones, dropping some. Here the sample spans 80,000 or so clones, around 78% being singletons. This receptor was obtained from a man aged 35-49 years in good health and CMV-seronegative. The sequenced sample consisted of PBMCs. The rearrangement joins TRBV4-1 to TRBJ1-5; D may be TRBD1 (6 bases). CDR3 coding DNA: TGCGCCAGCAGCCACATAAGTGGGGCAGGGGTTCAGCCCCAGCATTTT. Translating gives CASSHISGAGVQPQHF.